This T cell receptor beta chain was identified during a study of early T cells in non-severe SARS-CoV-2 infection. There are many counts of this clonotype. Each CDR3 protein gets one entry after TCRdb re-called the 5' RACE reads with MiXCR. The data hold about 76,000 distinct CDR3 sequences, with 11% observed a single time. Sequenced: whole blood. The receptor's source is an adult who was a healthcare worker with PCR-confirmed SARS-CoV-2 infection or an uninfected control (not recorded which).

The CDR3 DNA reads as TGCGCCAGCAGCTTGGACGGGTGGGGCACTGAAGCTTTCTTT. It specifies CASSLDGWGTEAFF. The rearrangement joins TRBV5-1 to TRBJ1-1; no firm D call. The germline V and J ends were trimmed by 0 bases and 4 bases, with 10 bases remaining between them. The CDR3 has 14 residues. The germline gives CDR1 SGHRS, CDR2 YFSETQ.